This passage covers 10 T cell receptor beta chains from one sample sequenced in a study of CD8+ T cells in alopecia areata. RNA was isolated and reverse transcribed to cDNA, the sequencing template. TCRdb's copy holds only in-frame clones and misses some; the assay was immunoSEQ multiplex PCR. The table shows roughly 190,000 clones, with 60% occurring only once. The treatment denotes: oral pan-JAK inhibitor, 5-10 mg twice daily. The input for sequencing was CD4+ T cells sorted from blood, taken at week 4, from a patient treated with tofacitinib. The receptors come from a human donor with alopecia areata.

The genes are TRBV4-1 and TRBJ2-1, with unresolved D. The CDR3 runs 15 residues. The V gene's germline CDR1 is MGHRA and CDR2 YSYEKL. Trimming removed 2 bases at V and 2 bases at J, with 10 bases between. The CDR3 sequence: CASSQQALPYNEQFF. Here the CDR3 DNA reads TGCGCCAGCAGCCAACAGGCACTCCCCTACAATGAGCAGTTCTTC.

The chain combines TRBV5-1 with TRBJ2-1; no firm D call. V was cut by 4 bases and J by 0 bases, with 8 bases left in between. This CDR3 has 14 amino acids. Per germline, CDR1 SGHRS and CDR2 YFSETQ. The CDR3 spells CASSVAASYNEQFF. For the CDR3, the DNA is TGCGCCAGCAGCGTGGCGGCCTCCTACAATGAGCAGTTCTTC.

CDR3 amino acids: CAWSRQGTSTDTQYF. CDR3 DNA sequence: TGTGCCTGGTCGCGACAGGGAACTAGCACAGATACGCAGTATTTT. The chain recombines TRBV30 with TRBJ2-3, with TRBD1 matching 7 bases. CDR3 length: 15 residues. V dropped 5 bases and J dropped 0; count of bases not matched to a gene: 8. Germline V gene lookup returns CDR1 GTSNPN and CDR2 SVGIG (reference sequence). Based on the CDR3 plus reference TRBV30 and TRBJ2-3, the full variable domain is SQTIHQWPATLVQPVGSPLSLECTVEGTSNPNLYWYRQAAGRGLQLLFYSVGIGQISSEVPQNLSASRPQDRQFILSSKKLLLSDSGFYLCAWSRQGTSTDTQYFGPGTRLTVL.

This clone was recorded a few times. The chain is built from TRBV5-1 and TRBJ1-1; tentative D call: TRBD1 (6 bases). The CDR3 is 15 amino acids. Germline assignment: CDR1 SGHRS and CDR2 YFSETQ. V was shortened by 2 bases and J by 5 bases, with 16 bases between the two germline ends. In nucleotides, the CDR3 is TGCGCCAGCAGCTTAGACAGCCCCGGGACAACTGAAGCTTTCTTT. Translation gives CASSLDSPGTTEAFF.

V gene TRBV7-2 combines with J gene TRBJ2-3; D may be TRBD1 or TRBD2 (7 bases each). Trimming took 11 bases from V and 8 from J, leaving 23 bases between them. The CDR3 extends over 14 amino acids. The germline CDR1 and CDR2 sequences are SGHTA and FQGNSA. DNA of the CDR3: TGTGCCTCCGCGGACAGGCCGTCGGGGGGTACGCAGTATTTT. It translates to CASADRPSGGTQYF.

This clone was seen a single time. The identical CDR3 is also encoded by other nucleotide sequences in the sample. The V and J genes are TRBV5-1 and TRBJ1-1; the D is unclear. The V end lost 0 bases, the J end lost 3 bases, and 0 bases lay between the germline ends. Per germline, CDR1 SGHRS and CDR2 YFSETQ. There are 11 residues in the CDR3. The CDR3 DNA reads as TGCGCCAGCAGCTTGGACACTGAAGCTTTCTTT. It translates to CASSLDTEAFF.

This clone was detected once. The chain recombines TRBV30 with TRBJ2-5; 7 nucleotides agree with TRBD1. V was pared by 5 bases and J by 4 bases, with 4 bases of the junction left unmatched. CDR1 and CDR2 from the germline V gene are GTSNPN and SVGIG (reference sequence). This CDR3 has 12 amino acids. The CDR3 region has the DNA TGTGCCTGGGGGGACAGTAGAGAGACCCAGTACTTC. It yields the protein CAWGDSRETQYF.

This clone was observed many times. CDR3 amino acids: CSGYGWGTEAFF. For the CDR3, the DNA is TGCAGTGGCTACGGGTGGGGCACTGAAGCTTTCTTT. The chain has TRBV29-1 and TRBJ1-1; D ambiguous. The CDR3 covers 12 residues. Germline loops: CDR1 SQVTM, CDR2 ANQGSEA.

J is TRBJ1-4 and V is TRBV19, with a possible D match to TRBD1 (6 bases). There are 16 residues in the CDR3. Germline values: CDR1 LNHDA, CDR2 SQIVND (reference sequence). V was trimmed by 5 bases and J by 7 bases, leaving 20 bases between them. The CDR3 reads CASSLPTGGAGEKLFF. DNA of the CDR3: TGTGCCAGTAGTCTCCCGACAGGCGGCGCAGGTGAAAAACTGTTTTTT.

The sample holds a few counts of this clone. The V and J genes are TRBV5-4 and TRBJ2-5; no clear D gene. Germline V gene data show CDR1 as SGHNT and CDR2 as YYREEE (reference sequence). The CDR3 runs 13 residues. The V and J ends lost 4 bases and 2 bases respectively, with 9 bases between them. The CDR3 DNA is TGTGCCAGCAGCACAGACGCTCAAGAGACCCAGTACTTC. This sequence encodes CASSTDAQETQYF.